The sequence of this TCR beta chain was determined in a study of blood T cells in healthy people across ages. Findings and limits, study-wide: Unknown donor CMV status possibly confounded expanded clonotype changes.

The CDR3 extends over 14 amino acids. Trimming took 6 bases from V and 7 from J; bases not matched to a gene: 6. Germline V lookup: CDR1 MNHEY, CDR2 SVGAGI. Using a J-beta primer mix together with a sample-barcoded 5' primer, a second PCR was run for about 6 to 11 cycles. TCRdb recomputed calls from the 5' RACE reads with MiXCR, one row per CDR3 protein. The sample records about 940,000 distinct CDR3 sequences, about 44% being singletons. Aged roughly 6 to 95, donors were systemically healthy Caucasians from Russia. Remarks on this clonotype: The antigen is unknown.

The gene calls are TRBV6-5 and TRBJ1-6, with 7 bases that match TRBD1. Sequenced input: blood. The TCR was taken from a man aged 25-40 years in good health. The CDR3 sequence: CASRRDSLNSPLHF. CDR3 DNA: TGTGCCAGCAGGAGGGACAGCTTAAATTCACCCCTCCACTTT.